The next 24 T cell receptor beta chains were all read from a single sample in a study of T-cell memory formation after mild COVID-19. TCRdb recomputed calls from the 5' RACE reads with MiXCR, one row per CDR3 protein. The data contain more than 250,000 distinct CDR3 sequences, roughly 15% of them seen just once; the ten biggest clones take up 22%. The specimen was PBMCs or a T cell subset sorted from them (not recorded which). Receptors were obtained from a man younger than 30 who had mild COVID-19 (a few samples of this study predate the infection). Cell type and time point are not known.

This clonotype came up a few times. This chain joins TRBV5-1 and TRBJ1-1, with TRBD1 identical over 8 bases. V dropped 4 bases and J dropped 4; count of bases not matched to a gene: 9. Germline V gene data show CDR1 as SGHRS and CDR2 as YFSETQ. CDR3 length: 15 residues. The CDR3 coding sequence is TGCGCCAGCAGCCCCGGGACAGGCTCCCGCACTGAAGCTTTCTTT. Translation: CASSPGTGSRTEAFF.

This chain joins TRBV7-7 and TRBJ2-5; D is possibly TRBD1 (5 bases). This CDR3 spans 11 amino acids. Per germline, CDR1 SSHAT and CDR2 FNYEAQ (reference sequence). V was pared by 5 bases and J by 11 bases, with 12 bases between. Here the CDR3 reads CASSPGGAQYF. The CDR3 DNA follows: TGTGCCAGCAGCCCAGGTGGGGCACAGTACTTC.

This chain links TRBV6-2 or TRBV6-3 with TRBJ2-2, with TRBD1 matching over 8 bases. The CDR3 spans 14 residues. Germline lookup yields CDR1 MNHEY and CDR2 SVGEGT. V was pared by 5 bases and J by 5 bases, with 4 bases of the junction left unmatched. The CDR3 spells CASSLNRGTGELFF. CDR3 bases: TGTGCCAGCAGTCTCAACAGGGGGACCGGGGAGCTGTTTTTT.

In this sample, this clonotype turned up once. The chain joins TRBV28 to TRBJ1-2; the D is unclear. The ends were cut back, 4 bases at V and 6 bases at J, with 18 bases in the middle. The CDR3 loop spans 15 amino acids. The germline CDR1 and CDR2 sequences are MDHEN and SYDVKM. CDR3 sequence reads: CASSSVARLLNGYTF. CDR3 sequence (DNA): TGTGCCAGCAGTTCCGTGGCGCGTCTATTAAATGGCTACACCTTC.

V gene TRBV5-1 combines with J gene TRBJ1-6, with a tentative D call TRBD1 (6 bases). Germline V lookup: CDR1 SGHRS, CDR2 YFSETQ. The CDR3 is 12 amino acids. V was cut by 7 bases and J by 8 bases, with 10 bases left in between. Here the CDR3 reads CASRAGDSPLHF. DNA of the CDR3: TGCGCCAGCCGGGCAGGGGATTCACCCCTCCACTTT.

This chain connects TRBV4-2 to TRBJ1-3; 7 nucleotides align to TRBD1. The CDR3 has 14 amino acids. V was clipped by 4 bases and J by 8 bases; unmatched bases: 8. The germline V gene has CDR1 LGHNA and CDR2 YNFKEQ. CDR3 DNA: TGTGCCAGCAGCCCGCAGCAGGGGGGGGACACCATATATTTT. Protein sequence: CASSPQQGGDTIYF.

This clonotype has ten or more counts. V gene TRBV4-1 combines with J gene TRBJ2-4; 8 bases fit TRBD1. The V gene end was trimmed by 5 bases and the J gene end by 8 bases; junction bases not matched to a gene: 11. CDR3 length: 15 residues. Germline CDR1 MGHRA, CDR2 YSYEKL. The CDR3 coding sequence is TGCGCCAGCAGCGCGGGTCCAGGGGGCGCGGACATTCAGTACTTC. Translation: CASSAGPGGADIQYF.

This clonotype occurred a few times. The CDR3 DNA sequence: TGTGCCAGCAGTGAAGCGCTTCTCCGATCTAGCGAGGGCGAGCAGTACTTC. It encodes CASSEALLRSSEGEQYF. The chain couples TRBV2 to TRBJ2-7, with D possibly matching TRBD2 (6 bases). The CDR3 length is 17 residues. The germline V and J ends were trimmed by 0 bases and 6 bases, with 21 bases remaining between them. Germline V gene lookup returns CDR1 SNHLY and CDR2 FYNNEI.

As DNA, the CDR3 is TGTGCCAGCAGCCCCGGGGCAGGGAATAATGAAAAACTGTTTTTT. This encodes CASSPGAGNNEKLFF. The V and J genes are TRBV7-2 and TRBJ1-4; the D gene is possibly TRBD1 (5 bases). This CDR3 is built from 15 residues. With 5 bases removed from V and 4 bases from J, the gap between germline ends came to 14 bases. Germline CDR1 SGHTA, CDR2 FQGNSA.

This chain links TRBV2 with TRBJ2-3; TRBD1 is a possible D gene (5 bases). With 8 bases removed from V and 2 bases from J, the gap between germline ends came to 17 bases. CDR1 and CDR2 from the germline V gene are SNHLY and FYNNEI. The CDR3 is 15 residues long. For the CDR3, the DNA is TGTGCCAGCGGCGTTACGCTGACAGACACAGATACGCAGTATTTT. This encodes CASGVTLTDTDTQYF.

The CDR3 region has the DNA TGTGCCAGCAGTACGGGGGGCGTGGAGACCCAGTACTTC. It specifies CASSTGGVETQYF. The chain carries TRBV12-3 or TRBV12-4 and TRBJ2-5; perhaps TRBD2 as D (7 bases). There are 13 residues in the CDR3. V shed 5 bases and J shed 5 bases, with 12 bases lying between them.

This clonotype showed up many times. The chain links TRBV7-9 to TRBJ2-6; D gene ambiguous. The CDR3 length is 12 residues. Trimming left V 6 bases short and J 3 bases short, with 3 bases between. In germline, CDR1 is SEHNR, CDR2 FQNEAQ (reference sequence). The CDR3: CASSSGANVLTF. CDR3 DNA sequence: TGTGCCAGCAGTAGTGGGGCCAACGTCCTGACTTTC.

The sample holds a few counts of this clonotype. The rearrangement uses TRBV12-3 or TRBV12-4 and TRBJ1-2; possibly TRBD1 for D (6 bases). The CDR3 is 13 residues long. The ends were cut back, 7 bases at V and 5 bases at J, with 14 bases in the middle. Here the CDR3 DNA reads TGTGCCAGCAATCCAGGGGAAGGGTATGGCTACACCTTC. This encodes CASNPGEGYGYTF.

The chain's CDR3 is CASSLVARGETQYF. The CDR3 bases are TGTGCCAGCAGCTTAGTAGCTAGGGGAGAGACCCAGTACTTC. This sequence joins TRBV7-2 and TRBJ2-5; tentatively, D is TRBD1 (5 bases). V shed 1 base and J shed 4 bases, with 10 bases lying between them. CDR1 is SGHTA, CDR2 FQGNSA, per germline. The CDR3 covers 14 residues.

This sequence joins TRBV6-5 and TRBJ2-7, with D hard to call. V lost 5 bases, J lost 7 bases, and 12 bases lay in between. The CDR3 has 12 residues. CDR1 MNHEY and CDR2 SVGAGI come from the germline V gene. CDR3 in amino acids: CASSPGLLEQYF. The DNA for the CDR3 is TGTGCCAGCAGTCCGGGTTTATTGGAGCAGTACTTC.

V usage is TRBV28 and J usage is TRBJ2-1, with D perhaps TRBD2 (5 bases). Per the germline V gene, CDR1 is MDHEN and CDR2 is SYDVKM. This CDR3 spans 15 amino acids. V lost 6 bases to trimming and J lost 0 bases, with 12 bases between them. CDR3 amino acids: CASRGLAFSYNEQFF. As DNA, the CDR3 is TGTGCCAGCAGGGGCCTAGCTTTCTCCTACAATGAGCAGTTCTTC.

This clonotype was detected only a few times. This chain uses TRBV6-6 with TRBJ2-3; the match to TRBD1 covers 7 bases. The ends lost 5 bases at V and 0 bases at J; junction bases unmatched: 8. Germline loops: CDR1 MNHNY, CDR2 SVGAGI (reference sequence). The CDR3 sequence is 16 residues long. The CDR3 here is CASSSATGWSTDTQYF. As DNA, the CDR3 is TGTGCCAGCAGTAGCGCGACAGGGTGGAGCACAGATACGCAGTATTTT.

This clonotype was detected a few times. The CDR3 ends on some other residue instead of the conserved phenylalanine or tryptophan, so this is likely a read error. The DNA is omitted, as the CDR3 cannot be located on it reliably, and the CDR3 follows TCRdb's listing. The CDR3 sequence: CASTTHLGARL. This rearrangement joins TRBV2 to TRBJ1-4; no DNA check was done on the table's D call, TRBD1. Both ends counted, the CDR3 spans 11 residues. CDR1 and CDR2 (germline): SNHLY, FYNNEI.

In this sample, this clonotype turned up a few times. The chain employs TRBV7-2 and TRBJ2-5, with a tentative D call TRBD1 (6 bases). This CDR3 contains 13 residues. Trimming took 4 bases from V and 5 from J, leaving 11 bases between them. Germline V gene data show CDR1 as SGHTA and CDR2 as FQGNSA. The CDR3 here is CASSSGVRETQYF. CDR3 DNA sequence: TGTGCCAGCAGCTCAGGGGTGAGGGAGACCCAGTACTTC.

The CDR3 DNA reads as TGTGCCAGCAGCCAAGAAGGACAGGGGGTAAATCAGCCCCAGCATTTT. Translated, it gives CASSQEGQGVNQPQHF. The chain links TRBV4-2 to TRBJ1-5, with 10 bases that match TRBD1. This CDR3 region has 16 residues. V lost 0 bases to trimming and J lost 4 bases; unmatched junction nucleotides: 3. Germline loops: CDR1 LGHNA, CDR2 YNFKEQ.

The V gene is TRBV6-5, the J gene TRBJ1-1; the D gene is possibly TRBD1 (5 bases). CDR1 is MNHEY, CDR2 SVGAGI, per germline. There are 17 residues in the CDR3. V was trimmed by 7 bases and J by 4 bases, leaving 25 bases between them. CDR3 sequence (DNA): TGTGCCAGCATCGATAGGGCCGGGGCGGGACGACCCACTGAAGCTTTCTTT. It encodes CASIDRAGAGRPTEAFF.

There are a few counts of this clonotype. The V call is TRBV11-2, the J call TRBJ1-1; a possible D gene is TRBD1 (5 bases). Germline lookup yields CDR1 SGHAT and CDR2 FQNNGV. The CDR3 spans 12 residues. Trimming shortened V by 8 bases and J by 4 bases, and 11 bases separated the two germline ends. This CDR3 reads CASSRGITEAFF. The CDR3 nucleotides read TGTGCCAGCTCCCGGGGGATCACTGAAGCTTTCTTT.

This clonotype was seen a handful of times. This chain links TRBV4-3 with TRBJ2-1; possibly TRBD2 for D (6 bases). Germline-derived CDR1 and CDR2 are LGHNA and YSLEER. V was shortened by 3 bases and J by 8 bases, with 11 bases between the two germline ends. CDR3 size: 13 residues. CDR3 in amino acids: CASSQFRDYEQFF. The CDR3 DNA follows: TGCGCCAGCAGCCAGTTCAGGGACTATGAGCAGTTCTTC.

The chain combines TRBV5-4 with TRBJ2-3; tentatively, D is TRBD1 (7 bases). V lost 4 bases, J lost 4 bases, and 16 bases lay in between. Germline V gene data show CDR1 as SGHNT and CDR2 as YYREEE (reference sequence). The CDR3 runs 15 residues. The CDR3 is CASSPRDSPPDTQYF. In nucleotides, the CDR3 is TGTGCCAGCAGCCCGCGGGACAGCCCTCCAGATACGCAGTATTTT.